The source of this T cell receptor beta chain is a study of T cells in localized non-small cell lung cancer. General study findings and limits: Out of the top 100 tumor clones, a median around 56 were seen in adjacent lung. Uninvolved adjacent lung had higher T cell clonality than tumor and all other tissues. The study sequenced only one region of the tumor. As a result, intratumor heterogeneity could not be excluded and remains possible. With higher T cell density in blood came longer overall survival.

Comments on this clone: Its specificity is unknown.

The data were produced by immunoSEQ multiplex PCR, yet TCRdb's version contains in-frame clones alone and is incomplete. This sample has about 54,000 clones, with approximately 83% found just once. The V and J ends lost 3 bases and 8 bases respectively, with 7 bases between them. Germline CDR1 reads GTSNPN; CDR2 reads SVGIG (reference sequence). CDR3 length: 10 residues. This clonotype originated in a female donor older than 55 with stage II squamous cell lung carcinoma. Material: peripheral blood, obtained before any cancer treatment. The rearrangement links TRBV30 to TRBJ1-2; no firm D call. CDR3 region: CAWRAGGYTF. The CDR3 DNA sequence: TGTGCCTGGAGGGCAGGAGGCTACACCTTC.